The source of this T cell receptor beta chain is a study of neurological immune-mediated disorders. With 6 bases removed from V and 0 bases from J, the gap between germline ends came to 12 bases. The CDR3 contains 15 residues. This clonotype was seen at least ten times. Synthesis of cDNA was accomplished via 5'RACE employing 10-nucleotide random UMIs. TCRdb analysed the 5' RACE reads with MiXCR anew, one entry per CDR3 protein. The table lists about 60,000 distinct CDR3 sequences, about 3.5% of them singletons. J is TRBJ1-5 and V is TRBV12-3 or TRBV12-4, with a tentative D call TRBD1 (5 bases). This TCR derives from a man aged 25-45 years with multiple sclerosis. Sequencing was carried out using PBMCs. CDR3 region: CASRGEGLSNQPQHF. As DNA, the CDR3 is TGTGCCAGCAGGGGGGAGGGGCTTAGCAATCAGCCCCAGCATTTT.